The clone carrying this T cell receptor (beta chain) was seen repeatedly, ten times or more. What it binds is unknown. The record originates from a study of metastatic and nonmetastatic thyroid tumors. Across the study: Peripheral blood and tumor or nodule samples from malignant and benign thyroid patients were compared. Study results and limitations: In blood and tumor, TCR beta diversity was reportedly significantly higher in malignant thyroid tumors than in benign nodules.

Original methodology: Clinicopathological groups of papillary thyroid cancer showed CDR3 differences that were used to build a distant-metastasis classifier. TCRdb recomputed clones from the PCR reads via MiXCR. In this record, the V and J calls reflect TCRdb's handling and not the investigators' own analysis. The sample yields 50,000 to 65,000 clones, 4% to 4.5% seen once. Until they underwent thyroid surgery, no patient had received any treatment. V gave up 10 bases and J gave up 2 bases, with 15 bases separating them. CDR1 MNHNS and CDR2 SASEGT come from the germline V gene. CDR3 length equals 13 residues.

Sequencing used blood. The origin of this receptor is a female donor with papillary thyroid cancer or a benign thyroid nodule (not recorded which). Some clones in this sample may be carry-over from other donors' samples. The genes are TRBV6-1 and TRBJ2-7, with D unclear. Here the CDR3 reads CATVLLETYEQYF. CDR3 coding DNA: TGTGCCACCGTCCTCCTAGAAACCTACGAGCAGTACTTC.